Detailed here is one TCR beta chain. Its antigen is still unknown. This specimen belongs to a study of T cells in localized non-small cell lung cancer. Study outcomes and limitations: Measurement of T cell clonality placed uninvolved adjacent lung highest, above the level in tumor.

Method: immunoSEQ multiplex PCR; TCRdb's copy keeps in-frame clones and lacks some. The data contain over 45,000 clones, 80% to 90% of them singletons. The CDR3 loop spans 13 amino acids. V lost 0 bases and J 3 bases, leaving 7 bases between the germline ends. Germline CDR1 is SGHRS and CDR2 is YFSETQ. This clonotype originated in a man aged 40 to 75 with stage I squamous cell lung carcinoma. The V gene is TRBV5-1, the J gene TRBJ2-7; perhaps TRBD2 as D (5 bases). Sequencing used peripheral blood, obtained before any cancer treatment. The CDR3 nucleotides read TGCGCCAGCAGCTTGGAGGGAGACTACGAGCAGTACTTC. Translated, it gives CASSLEGDYEQYF.